This entry lists 32 T cell receptor beta chains sequenced from one sample in a study of blood T cell repertoires in COVID-19. Sequencing was performed with immunoSEQ multiplex PCR; in TCRdb, only in-frame clones are kept and a portion is missing. The data contain 180,000 or so clones, roughly 79% of them singletons. The sample was peripheral blood. The receptors were gathered from a human donor with acute or convalescent COVID-19. The donor label of this sample is uncertain.

The rearrangement links TRBV3-1 (or the pseudogene TRBV3-2) to TRBJ2-5; D uncertain. CDR3 size: 14 residues. Germline V gene lookup returns CDR1 LGHDT and CDR2 YNNKEL (reference sequence). Trimming pared 1 base from V and 5 bases from J, leaving 11 bases between. Written as DNA, the CDR3 is TGTGCCAGCAGCCAAGTGTCGGGTCTGGAGACCCAGTACTTC. Translated, it gives CASSQVSGLETQYF.

The V and J genes are TRBV5-1 and TRBJ2-3; 8 bases match TRBD1. CDR1 is SGHRS, CDR2 YFSETQ, per germline. V trimming: 2 bases; J trimming: 2 bases; junction bases outside the gene matches: 4. This CDR3 has 15 residues. The CDR3 sequence is CASSFGDRYTDTQYF. The CDR3 DNA follows: TGCGCCAGCAGCTTCGGGGACAGGTACACAGATACGCAGTATTTT.

This chain uses TRBV7-3 with TRBJ2-5, with D possibly matching TRBD1 (5 bases). In germline, CDR1 is SGHTA, CDR2 FQGTGA. CDR3 size: 14 residues. The V and J ends lost 0 bases and 5 bases respectively, with 10 bases between them. As DNA, the CDR3 is TGTGCCAGCAGCTTAACGGCAGGGTGGGAGACCCAGTACTTC. Translation gives CASSLTAGWETQYF.

V is TRBV19 and J is TRBJ1-3; TRBD1 aligns across 9 bases. Germline CDR1 reads LNHDA; CDR2 reads SQIVND (reference sequence). This CDR3 is 16 amino acids long. The V gene end was trimmed by 4 bases and the J gene end by 0 bases; junction bases not matched to a gene: 4. The CDR3 sequence is CASSRGTGYSGNTIYF. CDR3 DNA sequence: TGTGCCAGTAGTAGAGGGACAGGGTACTCTGGAAACACCATATATTTT.

The CDR3 nucleotides are TGTGCCAGCGGAGGGCAGTCCTATAATTCACCCCTCCACTTT. This translates into CASGGQSYNSPLHF. The genes are TRBV28 and TRBJ1-6, with D hard to call. Germline V gene data show CDR1 as MDHEN and CDR2 as SYDVKM. The CDR3 totals 14 residues. Trimming removed 8 bases from V and 1 base from J, with 9 bases in between.

The V call is TRBV10-3, the J call TRBJ2-1, with D perhaps TRBD2 (6 bases). Trimming stripped 10 bases from V and 9 bases from J, with 16 bases between. Germline-derived CDR1 and CDR2 are ENHRY and SYGVKD. This CDR3 is built from 12 residues. CDR3 in amino acids: CATRVSEGEQFF. The CDR3 DNA follows: TGTGCCACCCGGGTCTCGGAGGGTGAGCAGTTCTTC.

The rearrangement uses TRBV18 and TRBJ2-2; TRBD1 matches 7 bases. Germline V CDR1 and CDR2: KGHSH, LQKENI. The CDR3 runs 16 residues. Unmatched junction bases numbered 4, after V lost 1 base and J lost 2 bases. The CDR3 reads CASSPQGAINTGELFF. DNA of the CDR3: TGTGCCAGCTCACCACAGGGGGCAATCAACACCGGGGAGCTGTTTTTT. Using reference TRBV18 and TRBJ2-2 for the parts outside the CDR3, the full variable domain is NAGVMQNPRHLVRRRGQEARLRCSPMKGHSHVYWYRQLPEEGLKFMVYLQKENIIDESGMPKERFSAEFPKEGPSILRIQQVVRGDSAAYFCASSPQGAINTGELFFGEGSRLTVL.

The chain joins TRBV5-1 to TRBJ2-7; weak D call: TRBD1 (5 bases). The ends were cut back, 0 bases at V and 2 bases at J, with 9 bases in the middle. This CDR3 spans 14 amino acids. The germline CDR1 and CDR2 sequences are SGHRS and YFSETQ. The CDR3 spells CASSLVAGTYEQYF. CDR3 nucleotides: TGCGCCAGCAGCTTGGTTGCAGGGACCTACGAGCAGTACTTC.

The chain recombines TRBV10-2 with TRBJ1-5; D is undetermined. Per germline, CDR1 WSHSY and CDR2 SAAADI. This CDR3 region has 13 residues. V lost 2 bases, J lost 3 bases, and 5 bases lay in between. The CDR3 protein is CASSEGDNQPQHF. CDR3 nucleotides: TGCGCCAGCAGTGAGGGAGACAATCAGCCCCAGCATTTT.

The chain links TRBV27 to TRBJ2-1; TRBD2 matches at 9 bases. The CDR3 has 15 residues. Per the germline V gene, CDR1 is MNHEY and CDR2 is SMNVEV (reference sequence). Trimming at V came to 2 bases and at J to 6 bases, leaving 5 bases not matched to a gene. The CDR3 DNA is TGTGCCAGCAGTTTAGTGGGACTAGCAAGCAATGAGCAGTTCTTC. Translating it yields CASSLVGLASNEQFF.

The genes are TRBV6-5 and TRBJ2-3; possible D gene TRBD2, 5 bases. V lost 2 bases and J lost 5, with 14 bases in between. The CDR3 loop spans 15 amino acids. Germline CDR1 is MNHEY and CDR2 is SVGAGI. The CDR3 sequence: CASSYVSGAEDTQYF. The CDR3 nucleotides are TGTGCCAGCAGTTACGTCTCCGGAGCGGAAGATACGCAGTATTTT.

The rearrangement joins TRBV19 to TRBJ1-5; 10 bases match TRBD1. The CDR3 is made up of 15 amino acids. The germline gives CDR1 LNHDA, CDR2 SQIVND (reference sequence). After removal of 7 bases from V and 9 bases from J, the junction contained 12 bases not matched to a gene. The chain's CDR3 is CASIRDRGFGGPQHF. In nucleotides, the CDR3 is TGTGCCAGTATTCGGGACAGGGGCTTCGGGGGGCCCCAGCATTTT.

The gene calls are TRBV29-1 and TRBJ2-1, with 8 bases matching TRBD1. The germline CDR1 and CDR2 sequences are SQVTM and ANQGSEA. Losses at the gene ends were 7 bases for V and 3 bases for J; bases not matched to a gene: 5. CDR3 length: 13 amino acids. The CDR3 region has the DNA TGCAGCGCCCTCGGACAGGGCTACAATGAGCAGTTCTTC. Translating gives CSALGQGYNEQFF.

This clone was seen only a few times. The rearrangement joins TRBV10-2 to TRBJ1-2, with D possibly being TRBD1 (6 bases). Germline CDR1 is WSHSY and CDR2 is SAAADI. Trimming took 3 bases from V and 11 from J, leaving 13 bases between them. The length of the CDR3 is 12 residues. The CDR3 is CASSDPGGAYTF. The CDR3 DNA follows: TGCGCCAGCAGTGACCCCGGGGGGGCTTACACCTTC.

This chain links TRBV6-1 with TRBJ2-5; 15 bases fit TRBD2. Germline CDR1 MNHNS, CDR2 SASEGT. This CDR3 is built from 16 residues. The J segment lost 5 bases and the V segment lost 4 bases, leaving 5 bases of the junction unmatched. The CDR3 DNA follows: TGTGCCAGCAGTGCCGGACTAGCGGGAGGGGAGGAGACCCAGTACTTC. Protein: CASSAGLAGGEETQYF.

The chain links TRBV30 to TRBJ2-7, with 8 bases fitting TRBD1. Germline V gene data show CDR1 as GTSNPN and CDR2 as SVGIG (reference sequence). V shed 0 bases and J 2 bases; nucleotides not matched to a gene: 9. The length of the CDR3 is 16 residues. The CDR3 reads CAWSVPRDRSTYEQYF. The CDR3 bases are TGTGCCTGGAGTGTACCAAGGGACAGGTCTACCTACGAGCAGTACTTC.

V usage is TRBV6-5 and J usage is TRBJ1-3; tentatively, D is TRBD1 (6 bases). Trimming removed 0 bases at V and 1 base at J, with 10 bases between. Germline CDR1 reads MNHEY; CDR2 reads SVGAGI. This CDR3 is 16 amino acids long. The CDR3 nucleotides are TGTGCCAGCAGTTACTCACCAGGGGCGTCTGGAAACACCATATATTTT. It codes for CASSYSPGASGNTIYF.

The chain uses TRBV11-3 and TRBJ2-2; D unresolved. The germline V and J ends were trimmed by 3 bases and 6 bases, with 5 bases remaining between them. The CDR3 totals 12 residues. Germline V gene lookup returns CDR1 SGHNT and CDR2 YENEEA. The CDR3 loop reads CASSLRSGELFF. The CDR3 DNA follows: TGTGCCAGCAGCTTGCGGTCCGGGGAGCTGTTTTTT.

This chain uses TRBV7-8 with TRBJ2-3; D is uncertain. The CDR3 extends over 12 amino acids. The V and J ends lost 3 bases and 2 bases respectively, with 3 bases between them. The germline CDR1 and CDR2 sequences are SGHVS and FQNEAQ. The CDR3 sequence: CASSLYTDTQYF. In DNA, the CDR3 is TGTGCCAGCAGCTTGTACACAGATACGCAGTATTTT.

This clone was recorded a few times. The chain uses TRBV19 and TRBJ1-4, with 9 bases identical to TRBD1. CDR3 size: 14 residues. V lost 3 bases to trimming and J lost 7 bases; unmatched junction nucleotides: 3. Germline V gene sequence: CDR1 LNHDA, CDR2 SQIVND (reference sequence). The CDR3 sequence is CASSMGTGREKLFF. CDR3 nucleotides: TGTGCCAGTAGTATGGGGACAGGGCGTGAAAAACTGTTTTTT.

The genes are TRBV28 and TRBJ1-1; unclear D gene. This CDR3 is built from 15 residues. V dropped 2 bases and J dropped 4 bases, with 14 bases sitting between them. CDR1 is MDHEN and CDR2 is SYDVKM in the germline V gene. CDR3 sequence (DNA): TGTGCCAGCAGTTTAGCCTTGTCCCGCAGCACTGAAGCTTTCTTT. It is translated as CASSLALSRSTEAFF.

Here the CDR3 DNA reads TGTGCCAGCAGCGTTGGGACAGCCTACAATGAGCAGTTCTTC. As protein: CASSVGTAYNEQFF. This chain uses TRBV9 with TRBJ2-1; 7 bases are a match to TRBD1. V dropped 2 bases and J dropped 2; count of bases not matched to a gene: 1. The germline CDR1 and CDR2 sequences are SGDLS and YYNGEE. The CDR3 runs 14 residues.

The rearrangement links TRBV12-3 or TRBV12-4 to TRBJ2-7; D is unclear. Trimming took 2 bases from V and 4 from J, leaving 3 bases between them. The CDR3 is made up of 11 amino acids. The CDR3 region is CASSLQYEQYF. The CDR3 nucleotides read TGTGCCAGCAGTTTACAGTACGAGCAGTACTTC.

The chain couples TRBV27 to TRBJ2-7; 12 nucleotides align to TRBD2. The V segment lost 2 bases and the J segment 3 bases; nucleotides outside the gene matches: 5. This CDR3 contains 16 residues. Germline V gene sequence: CDR1 MNHEY, CDR2 SMNVEV (reference sequence). This chain's CDR3 is CASSLASTSGSYEQYF. The CDR3 nucleotides read TGTGCCAGCAGTTTAGCTTCGACTAGCGGGAGCTACGAGCAGTACTTC.

This clone appeared a single time. The rearrangement links TRBV9 to TRBJ2-3; D possibly corresponds to TRBD2 (6 bases). Per germline, CDR1 SGDLS and CDR2 YYNGEE. Trimming left V 2 bases short and J 0 bases short, with 13 bases between. The length of the CDR3 is 16 residues. CDR3 protein: CASSVAAGLSTDTQYF. CDR3 nucleotides: TGTGCCAGCAGCGTCGCGGCGGGACTTAGCACAGATACGCAGTATTTT.

This clone was counted a few times. The V call is TRBV25-1, the J call TRBJ2-3; tentatively, D is TRBD1 (6 bases). V was cut by 5 bases and J by 10 bases, with 16 bases left in between. Per germline, CDR1 MGHDK and CDR2 SYGVNS. CDR3 length equals 13 residues. DNA of the CDR3: TGTGCCAGCAGTCCCCTCGACAGGACCGCGCAGTATTTT. Translating gives CASSPLDRTAQYF. The whole variable domain, remainder taken from reference TRBV25-1 and TRBJ2-3, is EADIYQTPRYLVIGTGKKITLECSQTMGHDKMYWYQQDPGMELHLIHYSYGVNSTEKGDLSSESTVSRIRTEHFPLTLESARPSHTSQYLCASSPLDRTAQYFGPGTRLTVL.

The rearrangement links TRBV5-3 to TRBJ2-1, with D maybe TRBD2 (6 bases). TRBV5-3 is known as an ORF, though its function is uncertain. Between the trimmed V and J ends, which lost 7 bases and 4 bases, there was a span of 18 bases. The CDR3 covers 15 residues. The CDR3 is CARCRDWTIYNEQFF. The CDR3 DNA reads as TGTGCCAGATGCCGGGACTGGACGATTTACAATGAGCAGTTCTTC.

The chain joins TRBV13 to TRBJ1-1, with a tentative D call TRBD1 (6 bases). The V gene lost 1 base and the J gene lost 1 base, with 7 bases spanning the gap. The CDR3 has 14 amino acids. Germline lookup yields CDR1 PRHDT and CDR2 FYEKMQ (reference sequence). The CDR3 sequence: CASSLEQGNTEAFF. CDR3 DNA sequence: TGTGCCAGCAGCTTAGAACAGGGGAACACTGAAGCTTTCTTT.

This clone has a handful of counts. The rearrangement uses TRBV18 and TRBJ2-7; D gene ambiguous. Trimming removed 6 bases from V and 6 bases from J, with 12 bases in between. This CDR3 is built from 12 residues. CDR1 is KGHSH and CDR2 is LQKENI in the germline V gene. This chain's CDR3 is CASSPSPGEQYF. DNA of the CDR3: TGTGCCAGCTCTCCGAGTCCCGGCGAGCAGTACTTC.

The CDR3 coding sequence is TGCGCCAGCAGCTTGGACAGCAGGGAGACCCAGTACTTC. It translates to CASSLDSRETQYF. The genes are TRBV5-1 and TRBJ2-5; no clear D gene. Germline CDR1 SGHRS, CDR2 YFSETQ. The ends were cut back, 0 bases at V and 5 bases at J, with 8 bases in the middle. The CDR3 spans 13 residues. Full variable domain (outside the CDR3, taken from reference TRBV5-1 and TRBJ2-5): KAGVTQTPRYLIKTRGQQVTLSCSPISGHRSVSWYQQTPGQGLQFLFEYFSETQRNKGNFPGRFSGRQFSNSRSEMNVSTLELGDSALYLCASSLDSRETQYFGPGTRLLVL.

The chain uses TRBV3-1 (or the pseudogene TRBV3-2) and TRBJ1-4; unclear D gene. The CDR3 sequence is 17 residues long. V was pared by 1 base and J by 0 bases, with 12 bases between. From germline, CDR1 is LGHDT and CDR2 YNNKEL (reference sequence). The CDR3 loop is CASSQVVTAATNEKLFF. The CDR3 nucleotides are TGTGCCAGCAGCCAAGTGGTAACAGCCGCAACTAATGAAAAACTGTTTTTT.

The chain couples TRBV27 to TRBJ2-2, with D possibly TRBD2 on 5 matching bases. This CDR3 contains 13 residues. V gave up 7 bases and J gave up 0 bases, with 6 bases separating them. Germline CDR1 and CDR2: MNHEY and SMNVEV (reference sequence). CDR3 sequence (DNA): TGTGCCAGCATGGACTCGAACACCGGGGAGCTGTTTTTT. It is translated as CASMDSNTGELFF.